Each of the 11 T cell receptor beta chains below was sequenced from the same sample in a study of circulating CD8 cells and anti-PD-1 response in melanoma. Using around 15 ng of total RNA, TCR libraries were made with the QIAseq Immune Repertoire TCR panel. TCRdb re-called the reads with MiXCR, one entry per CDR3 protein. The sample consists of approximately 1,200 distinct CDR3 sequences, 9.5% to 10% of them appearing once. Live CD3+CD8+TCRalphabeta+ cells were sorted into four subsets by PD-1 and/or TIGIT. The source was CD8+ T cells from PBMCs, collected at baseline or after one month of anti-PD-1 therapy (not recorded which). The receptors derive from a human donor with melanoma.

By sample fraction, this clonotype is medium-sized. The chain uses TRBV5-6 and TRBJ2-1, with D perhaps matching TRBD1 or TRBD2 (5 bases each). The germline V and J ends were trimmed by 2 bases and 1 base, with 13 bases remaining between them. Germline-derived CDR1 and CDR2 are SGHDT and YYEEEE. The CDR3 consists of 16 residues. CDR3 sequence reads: CASSLLPGRSYNEQFF. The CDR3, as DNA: TGTGCCAGCAGCTTACTACCAGGGAGATCCTACAATGAGCAGTTCTTC.

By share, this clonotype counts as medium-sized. The CDR3 is CASRGERAPILYNEQFF. CDR3 nucleotides: TGTGCCAGCAGGGGGGAAAGAGCCCCTATTCTCTACAATGAGCAGTTCTTC. The chain has TRBV2 and TRBJ2-1; D may match TRBD1 or TRBD2 (5 bases each). The germline V gene encodes CDR1 SNHLY and CDR2 FYNNEI. The CDR3 has 17 residues. V was pared by 6 bases and J by 3 bases, with 21 bases between. The full variable domain, with the rest looked up from reference TRBV2 and TRBJ2-1, is EPEVTQTPSHQVTQMGQEVILRCVPISNHLYFYWYRQILGQKVEFLVSFYNNEISEKSEIFDDQFSVERPDGSNFTLKIRSTKLEDSAMYFCASRGERAPILYNEQFFGPGTRLTVL.

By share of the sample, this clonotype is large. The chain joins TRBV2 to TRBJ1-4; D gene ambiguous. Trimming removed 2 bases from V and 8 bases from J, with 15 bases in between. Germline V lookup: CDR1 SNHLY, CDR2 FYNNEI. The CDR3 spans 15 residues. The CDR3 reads CASSEYVLADEKLFF. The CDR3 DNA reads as TGTGCCAGCAGTGAATACGTTTTGGCGGACGAAAAACTGTTTTTT.

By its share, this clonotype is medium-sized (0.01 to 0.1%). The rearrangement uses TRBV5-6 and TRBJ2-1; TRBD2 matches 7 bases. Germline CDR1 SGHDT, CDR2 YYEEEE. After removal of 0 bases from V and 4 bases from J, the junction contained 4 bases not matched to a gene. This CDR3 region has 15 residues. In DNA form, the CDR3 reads TGTGCCAGCAGCTTGGACGGGGGGATTTACAATGAGCAGTTCTTC. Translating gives CASSLDGGIYNEQFF.

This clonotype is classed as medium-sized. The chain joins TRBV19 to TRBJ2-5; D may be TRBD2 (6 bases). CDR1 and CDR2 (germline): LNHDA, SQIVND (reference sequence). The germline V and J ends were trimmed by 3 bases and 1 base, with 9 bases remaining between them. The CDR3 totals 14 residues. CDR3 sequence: CASSMRGGQETQYF. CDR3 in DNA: TGTGCCAGTAGTATGCGGGGTGGCCAAGAGACCCAGTACTTC.

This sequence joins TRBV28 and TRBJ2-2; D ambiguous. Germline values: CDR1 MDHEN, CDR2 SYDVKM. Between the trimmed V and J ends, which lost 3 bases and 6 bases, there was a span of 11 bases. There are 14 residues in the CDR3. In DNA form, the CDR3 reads TGTGCCAGCAGTTTTTTGTCCGGTCCCGGGGAGCTGTTTTTT. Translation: CASSFLSGPGELFF.

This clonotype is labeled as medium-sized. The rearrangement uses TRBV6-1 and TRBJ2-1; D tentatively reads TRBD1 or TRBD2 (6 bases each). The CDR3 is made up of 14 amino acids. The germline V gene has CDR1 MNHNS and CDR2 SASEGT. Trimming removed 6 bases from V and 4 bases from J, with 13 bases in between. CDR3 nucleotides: TGTGCCAGCAGCCTCGGGGGCCCTTACAATGAGCAGTTCTTC. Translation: CASSLGGPYNEQFF.

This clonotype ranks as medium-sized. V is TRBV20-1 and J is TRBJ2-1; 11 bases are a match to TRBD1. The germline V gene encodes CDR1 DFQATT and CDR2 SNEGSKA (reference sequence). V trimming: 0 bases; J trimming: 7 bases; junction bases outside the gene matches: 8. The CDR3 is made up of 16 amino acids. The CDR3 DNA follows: TGCAGTGCTAGAGATCCGGACAGGGGGCTTACGAATGAGCAGTTCTTC. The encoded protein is CSARDPDRGLTNEQFF.

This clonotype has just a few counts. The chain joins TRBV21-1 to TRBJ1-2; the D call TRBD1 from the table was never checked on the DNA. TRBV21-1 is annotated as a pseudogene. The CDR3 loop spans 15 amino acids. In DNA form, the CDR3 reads TGTGCCAGCAGCAAAGCTGGGGGTTTTAACTATGGCTACACCTTC. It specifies CASSKAGGFNYGYTF.

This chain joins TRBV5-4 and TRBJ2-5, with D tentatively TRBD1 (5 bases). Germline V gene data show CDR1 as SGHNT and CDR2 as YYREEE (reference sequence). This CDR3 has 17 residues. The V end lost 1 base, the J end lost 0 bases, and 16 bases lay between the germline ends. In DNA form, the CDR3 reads TGTGCCAGCAGCTTGTTAGAGTCAGGGCGAAACCAAGAGACCCAGTACTTC. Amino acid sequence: CASSLLESGRNQETQYF.

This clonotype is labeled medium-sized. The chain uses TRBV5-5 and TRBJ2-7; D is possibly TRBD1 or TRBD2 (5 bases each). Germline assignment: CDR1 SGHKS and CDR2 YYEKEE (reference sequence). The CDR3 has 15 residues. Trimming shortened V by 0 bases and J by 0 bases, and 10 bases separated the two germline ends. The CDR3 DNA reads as TGTGCCAGCAGCTTGGTGGGGGATGCCTCCTACGAGCAGTACTTC. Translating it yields CASSLVGDASYEQYF. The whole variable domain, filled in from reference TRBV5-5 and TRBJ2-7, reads DAGVTQSPTHLIKTRGQQVTLRCSPISGHKSVSWYQQVLGQGPQFIFQYYEKEERGRGNFPDRFSARQFPNYSSELNVNALLLGDSALYLCASSLVGDASYEQYFGPGTRLTVT.